These 29 T cell receptor beta chains came from one sample sequenced in a study of T cell changes during pregnancy in multiple sclerosis. Using immunoSEQ multiplex PCR, the repertoire was profiled, and TCRdb retains in-frame clones only, with some absent. Here the sample spans approximately 30,000 clones, 87% being singletons. Sequencing used CD8+ T cells from peripheral blood mononuclear cells, obtained in the first trimester of pregnancy. The receptor set was obtained from a female donor with multiple sclerosis, enrolled in a pregnancy study.

V and J are TRBV7-8 and TRBJ1-2; 8 nucleotides agree with TRBD1. The J segment lost 8 bases and the V segment lost 3 bases, leaving 8 bases of the junction unmatched. Germline CDR1 SGHVS, CDR2 FQNEAQ. The CDR3 consists of 14 residues. The CDR3 region is CASSLAQGAGGYTF. The CDR3 DNA follows: TGTGCCAGCAGCTTGGCTCAGGGGGCTGGGGGCTACACCTTC.

The genes are TRBV9 and TRBJ2-7, with TRBD1 matching over 9 bases. The V and J ends lost 1 base and 3 bases, in that order; junction bases with no gene match: 2. The germline CDR1 and CDR2 sequences are SGDLS and YYNGEE. The CDR3 runs to 14 residues. DNA for the CDR3: TGTGCCAGCAGCGTAACAGGGGGCTACTACGAGCAGTACTTC. It codes for CASSVTGGYYEQYF.

V usage is TRBV2 and J usage is TRBJ2-7; maybe TRBD1 (5 bases). The CDR3 extends over 13 amino acids. Trimming removed 6 bases at V and 3 bases at J, with 12 bases between. In germline, CDR1 is SNHLY, CDR2 FYNNEI. The CDR3 region has the DNA TGTGCCAGCAGCCCAGGGCAGGACTACGAGCAGTACTTC. Its protein is CASSPGQDYEQYF.

The J gene is TRBJ1-4, the V gene TRBV7-9; 7 bases agree with TRBD1. The trim removed 6 bases at V and 8 bases at J, leaving 6 bases unmatched. CDR1 and CDR2 (germline): SEHNR, FQNEAQ (reference sequence). This CDR3 has 13 amino acids. The CDR3 region has the DNA TGTGCCAGCAGACAGGGGCGTGACGAAAAACTGTTTTTT. Translating it yields CASRQGRDEKLFF.

The genes are TRBV7-2 and TRBJ2-1, with D tentatively TRBD1 (6 bases). In germline, CDR1 is SGHTA, CDR2 FQGNSA. The V end lost 1 base, the J end lost 4 bases, and 17 bases lay between the germline ends. This CDR3 has 17 residues. The CDR3, as DNA: TGTGCCAGCAGCTTAGAAGCGGTGGGGGCCGCGTACAATGAGCAGTTCTTC. This gives the protein CASSLEAVGAAYNEQFF.

This clone was observed once. This sequence joins TRBV10-3 and TRBJ2-3, with TRBD2 as a possible D gene (8 bases). The CDR3 totals 16 residues. The V end lost 8 bases, the J end lost 2 bases, and 20 bases lay between the germline ends. In germline, CDR1 is ENHRY, CDR2 SYGVKD. The CDR3 sequence is CAIGNSGGQTTDTQYF. The CDR3, as DNA: TGTGCCATCGGAAACAGCGGGGGACAGACCACAGATACGCAGTATTTT.

The rearrangement uses TRBV29-1 and TRBJ1-1; D gene unclear. Trimming removed 7 bases from V and 2 bases from J, with 14 bases in between. This CDR3 contains 13 residues. CDR1 is SQVTM, CDR2 ANQGSEA, per germline. CDR3 loop: CSAPVAGNTEAFF. The DNA of the CDR3 is TGCAGCGCCCCCGTGGCGGGTAACACTGAAGCTTTCTTT.

The chain joins TRBV27 to TRBJ2-3, with 8 positions matching TRBD2. After removal of 4 bases from V and 2 bases from J, the junction contained 8 bases not matched to a gene. This CDR3 is 16 amino acids long. CDR1 and CDR2 (germline): MNHEY, SMNVEV (reference sequence). The CDR3 is CASSSRGGGNTDTQYF. The CDR3 DNA follows: TGTGCCAGCAGTTCCCGGGGGGGAGGGAACACAGATACGCAGTATTTT.

This clone was recorded once. The chain joins TRBV30 to TRBJ1-1; D uncertain. Trimming removed 4 bases from V and 3 bases from J, with 15 bases in between. The CDR3 length is 14 residues. Germline lookup yields CDR1 GTSNPN and CDR2 SVGIG (reference sequence). In DNA, the CDR3 is TGTGCCTGGACCCCCGGGGTGGACGACACTGAAGCTTTCTTT. This gives the protein CAWTPGVDDTEAFF.

The chain couples TRBV27 to TRBJ1-2; a weak D match, TRBD1 (5 bases). Trimming cost V 1 base and J 2 bases, with 8 bases left between them. There are 14 residues in the CDR3. Germline CDR1 MNHEY, CDR2 SMNVEV (reference sequence). The DNA for the CDR3 is TGTGCCAGCAGTTTATGGGGCACCAACTATGGCTACACCTTC. This codes for CASSLWGTNYGYTF.

In its sample, this clone was seen a few times. The genes are TRBV10-3 and TRBJ2-2; maybe TRBD2 (6 bases). This CDR3 is built from 14 residues. Germline CDR1 is ENHRY and CDR2 is SYGVKD. V shed 6 bases and J shed 5 bases, with 13 bases lying between them. The CDR3 bases are TGTGCCATCAGCCGGAGGGCTGTGACCGGGGAGCTGTTTTTT. Translating it yields CAISRRAVTGELFF.

The rearrangement links TRBV30 to TRBJ2-7; 7 bases line up with TRBD2. V trimming: 2 bases; J trimming: 2 bases; junction bases outside the gene matches: 6. This CDR3 is 14 amino acids long. Germline CDR1 GTSNPN, CDR2 SVGIG (reference sequence). CDR3 sequence: CAWSKSGNPYEQYF. The DNA for the CDR3 is TGTGCCTGGAGTAAAAGCGGGAACCCCTACGAGCAGTACTTC.

This chain joins TRBV5-1 and TRBJ1-4, with 9 bases matching TRBD1. V lost 1 base to trimming and J lost 6 bases; unmatched junction nucleotides: 7. CDR1 is SGHRS and CDR2 is YFSETQ in the germline V gene. The CDR3 has 16 amino acids. The CDR3 DNA reads TGCGCCAGCAGCTTGATGAAGGGACAGGGCGATGAAAAACTGTTTTTT. It yields the protein CASSLMKGQGDEKLFF.

The rearrangement links TRBV27 to TRBJ2-1; 7 nucleotides agree with TRBD2. J gave up 4 bases and V 3 bases, and 12 bases lay outside the gene matches. This CDR3 has 17 residues. The germline gives CDR1 MNHEY, CDR2 SMNVEV (reference sequence). The CDR3 region is CASSFIRGPSGYNEQFF. The CDR3 DNA is TGTGCCAGCAGTTTCATCCGAGGGCCTAGCGGTTACAATGAGCAGTTCTTC.

The V call is TRBV7-8, the J call TRBJ2-3, with 10 positions matching TRBD2. CDR1 is SGHVS, CDR2 FQNEAQ, per germline. J gave up 5 bases and V 0 bases, and 5 bases lay outside the gene matches. The CDR3 length is 16 residues. The CDR3 sequence is CASSLAPERGGDTQYF. CDR3 in DNA: TGTGCCAGCAGCTTAGCTCCGGAGCGGGGGGGAGATACGCAGTATTTT.

The V and J genes are TRBV19 and TRBJ1-1; TRBD1 aligns across 9 bases. The trim removed 6 bases at V and 4 bases at J, leaving 6 bases unmatched. The CDR3 runs to 14 residues. Looked up from germline, CDR1 is LNHDA and CDR2 is SQIVND (reference sequence). CDR3 region: CASRTQGAGTEAFF. DNA of the CDR3: TGTGCCAGTAGGACACAGGGGGCCGGCACTGAAGCTTTCTTT.

This clone has just a few counts. The chain couples TRBV29-1 to TRBJ2-7; the D gene is possibly TRBD1 (6 bases). Trimming took off 7 bases at V and 6 bases at J, with 19 bases between the two ends. The CDR3 extends over 13 amino acids. In germline, CDR1 is SQVTM, CDR2 ANQGSEA. Written as DNA, the CDR3 is TGCAGCGCTAGTCAAGGGGAAGGGGGCGAGCAGTACTTC. As protein: CSASQGEGGEQYF.

CDR3 DNA: TGTGCCAGCAGCGGAGGTTTATCGGGCGGGGAGCTGTTTTTT. Protein: CASSGGLSGGELFF. V is TRBV9 and J is TRBJ2-2; D remains ambiguous. The CDR3 covers 14 residues. V was pared by 3 bases and J by 7 bases, with 13 bases between. CDR1 is SGDLS, CDR2 YYNGEE, per germline.

Relative to its sample, this clone is medium-sized. Here the CDR3 reads CASSEGGGNSPLHF. CDR3 DNA: TGTGCCAGCAGTGAAGGAGGGGGTAATTCACCCCTCCACTTT. The rearrangement joins TRBV6-1 to TRBJ1-6; a weak D match, TRBD1 (6 bases). The CDR3 length is 14 residues. The V gene lost 1 base and the J gene lost 6 bases, with 7 bases spanning the gap. CDR1 is MNHNS and CDR2 is SASEGT in the germline V gene.

This chain connects TRBV4-1 to TRBJ2-2; 10 nucleotides line up with TRBD2. There are 18 residues in the CDR3. V shed 5 bases and J 2 bases; nucleotides not matched to a gene: 11. CDR1 is MGHRA, CDR2 YSYEKL, per germline. CDR3 sequence: CASSSSMTSGPNTGELFF. For the CDR3, the DNA is TGCGCCAGCAGCTCCTCTATGACTAGCGGGCCTAACACCGGGGAGCTGTTTTTT.

The rearrangement uses TRBV19 and TRBJ2-1; 9 bases align to TRBD2. The ends lost 6 bases at V and 2 bases at J; junction bases unmatched: 17. Germline values: CDR1 LNHDA, CDR2 SQIVND (reference sequence). The CDR3 extends over 19 amino acids. The CDR3 loop reads CASRDQGFGGGVTYNEQFF. The CDR3 DNA is TGTGCCAGTAGGGACCAGGGTTTTGGCGGGGGGGTTACCTACAATGAGCAGTTCTTC.

The rearrangement uses TRBV28 and TRBJ1-2; 10 nucleotides agree with TRBD1. The CDR3 length is 14 residues. V lost 5 bases and J lost 3; bases outside the gene matches: 3. Germline V CDR1 and CDR2: MDHEN, SYDVKM. In nucleotides, the CDR3 is TGTGCCAGCAGTCAGACAGGGGGCGACTATGGCTACACCTTC. It encodes CASSQTGGDYGYTF.

The chain recombines TRBV6-5 with TRBJ2-7; D is unresolved. The ends were cut back, 0 bases at V and 4 bases at J, with 7 bases in the middle. Germline V gene lookup returns CDR1 MNHEY and CDR2 SVGAGI. CDR3 size: 13 residues. The CDR3 sequence: CASSYSGFYEQYF. For the CDR3, the DNA is TGTGCCAGCAGTTACTCGGGCTTTTACGAGCAGTACTTC.

This clone came up once. The chain has TRBV29-1 and TRBJ2-5; 10 bases fit TRBD1. Germline-derived CDR1 and CDR2 are SQVTM and ANQGSEA. There are 15 residues in the CDR3. V lost 3 bases to trimming and J lost 5 bases; unmatched junction nucleotides: 9. The CDR3: CSVERRDRGWETQYF. In DNA form, the CDR3 reads TGCAGCGTTGAGCGACGGGACAGGGGTTGGGAGACCCAGTACTTC.

The chain employs TRBV6-5 and TRBJ2-2; 7 positions match TRBD2. There are 15 residues in the CDR3. CDR1 and CDR2 from the germline V gene are MNHEY and SVGAGI. V lost 1 base and J lost 7; bases outside the gene matches: 6. CDR3 sequence reads: CASSYWRGSIGELFF. For the CDR3, the DNA is TGTGCCAGCAGTTACTGGCGGGGGAGTATCGGGGAGCTGTTTTTT.

This chain joins TRBV7-9 and TRBJ1-1, with D tentatively TRBD1 (5 bases). Trimming cost V 3 bases and J 5 bases, with 10 bases left between them. The CDR3 runs 13 residues. Germline-derived CDR1 and CDR2 are SEHNR and FQNEAQ (reference sequence). The CDR3: CASSLPGGTEAFF. DNA for the CDR3: TGTGCCAGCAGCTTGCCGGGGGGAACTGAAGCTTTCTTT.

The rearrangement joins TRBV27 to TRBJ2-7, with D perhaps TRBD1 (6 bases). In germline, CDR1 is MNHEY, CDR2 SMNVEV (reference sequence). Trimming took 2 bases from V and 0 from J, leaving 8 bases between them. There are 14 residues in the CDR3. CDR3 sequence (DNA): TGTGCCAGCAGTTTAGTACAGGGCTCCTACGAGCAGTACTTC. It yields the protein CASSLVQGSYEQYF.

This clone was observed once. This chain connects TRBV7-6 to TRBJ2-3, with TRBD2 as a possible D gene (6 bases). The CDR3 is made up of 14 amino acids. CDR1 SGHVS and CDR2 FNYEAQ come from the germline V gene. V lost 1 base and J 5 bases, leaving 10 bases between the germline ends. The CDR3 bases are TGTGCCAGCAGCTTAGATGAGGGAGGAGATACGCAGTATTTT. This codes for CASSLDEGGDTQYF.

To note about this clone: The sample holds other DNA sequences that translate to the same CDR3. The V and J genes are TRBV6-5 and TRBJ1-3; D possibly corresponds to TRBD1 (5 bases). CDR3 length: 15 residues. V was shortened by 0 bases and J by 3 bases, with 9 bases between the two germline ends. Germline CDR1 reads MNHEY; CDR2 reads SVGAGI. The CDR3 DNA follows: TGTGCCAGCAGTTACTCAGGGGAGGGTGGAAACACCATATATTTT. Protein: CASSYSGEGGNTIYF.